The rows below give T cell receptor beta chains drawn from one sample of a study of glioma-infiltrating T cells. TCRdb independently ran MiXCR on the multiplex PCR reads; one entry per CDR3 protein. The sample holds fewer than 200,000 distinct CDR3 sequences, more than 35% seen once. Material for sequencing was glioma tissue, nonneoplastic brain tissue, or PBMCs (not recorded which). These receptors all stem from a human donor with low-grade glioma or glioblastoma, undergoing nonglioma brain surgery, or in good health (not recorded which). Each CDR3 is given with its conserved first and last residue. A D gene is named only where the DNA matches it firmly. Expanded clones get a size class; other rows say once, few or many, or leave the size out.

>TRBJ1-3|TRBV2|.|.
CASSEANITAIYF
TGTGCCAGCAGTGAGGCAAACATCACCGCCATATATTTT
>TRBJ2-3|TRBV29-1|TRBD2|few
CSVGAGVDTDTQYF
TGCAGCGTGGGAGCGGGAGTCGATACAGATACGCAGTATTTT
>TRBJ1-5|TRBV19|.|few
CASSAGGGPPLNQPQHF
TGTGCCAGTAGTGCCGGCGGAGGGCCTCCCTTAAATCAGCCCCAGCATTTT
>TRBJ2-3|TRBV11-2|TRBD2|many
CASSAFPGLAGVSADTQYF
TGTGCCAGCAGCGCCTTCCCGGGACTAGCGGGAGTTAGCGCAGATACGCAGTATTTT
>TRBJ1-1|TRBV20-1|.|.
CSARGAGRVPNTEAFF
TGCAGTGCTAGAGGGGCAGGGCGGGTACCTAACACTGAAGCTTTCTTT
>TRBJ1-6|TRBV3-1|.|.
CASSRNRADNSALHF
TGTGCCAGCAGCCGAAACCGGGCCGATAATTCAGCCCTCCACTTT
>TRBJ2-3|TRBV12-3/TRBV12-4|.|few
CASLFGSTDTQYF
TGTGCCAGCCTTTTTGGGAGCACAGATACGCAGTATTTT
>TRBJ2-3|TRBV30|.|.
CAWSHQIDTQYF
TGTGCCTGGAGTCATCAGATAGATACGCAGTATTTT
>TRBJ2-5|TRBV6-5|.|.
CASTYSAGRSETQYF
TGTGCCAGCACTTACTCTGCGGGACGATCGGAGACCCAGTACTTC
>TRBJ2-7|TRBV5-1|TRBD2|.
CASIPGGASGSYEQYF
TGCGCCAGCATCCCGGGGGGGGCTTCAGGCTCCTACGAGCAGTACTTC
>TRBJ2-1|TRBV11-2|.|.
CASISLNEQFF
TGTGCCAGCATTTCCCTTAATGAGCAGTTCTTC
>TRBJ2-1|TRBV3-1|TRBD2|.
CASSQDGYSGWRNEQFF
TGTGCCAGCAGCCAAGATGGTTATAGCGGGTGGAGGAATGAGCAGTTCTTC
>TRBJ1-5|TRBV6-1|.|many
CASSRSGGGNQPQHF
TGTGCCAGCAGCCGATCGGGGGGCGGGAATCAGCCCCAGCATTTT
>TRBJ2-1|TRBV19|.|few
CASSMGYGHNEQFF
TGTGCCAGTAGTATGGGGTATGGGCACAATGAGCAGTTCTTC
>TRBJ2-1|TRBV24-1|.|many
CATKADAYNEQFF
TGTGCCACCAAGGCGGATGCCTACAATGAGCAGTTCTTC
>TRBJ2-1|TRBV29-1|.|.
CSVIGGHGYEQFF
TGCAGCGTTATCGGCGGCCATGGCTATGAGCAGTTCTTC
>TRBJ2-3|TRBV20-1|TRBD2|many
CSAEVAGLNTDTQYF
TGCAGTGCTGAAGTAGCGGGGCTTAACACAGATACGCAGTATTTT
>TRBJ2-3|TRBV4-1|TRBD1|.
CASSQALTGGFADTQYF
TGCGCCAGCAGCCAAGCCTTGACAGGGGGGTTTGCAGATACGCAGTATTTT
>TRBJ1-3|TRBV7-9|.|many
CASSLEGNTIYF
TGTGCCAGCAGCTTGGAGGGAAACACCATATATTTT
>TRBJ1-5|TRBV12-3/TRBV12-4|.|few
CASLSEPHQPQHF
TGTGCCAGCCTGTCTGAACCCCATCAGCCCCAGCATTTT
>TRBJ1-2|TRBV2|.|many
CASSAAGGNYGYTF
TGTGCCAGCAGTGCGGCAGGAGGGAACTATGGCTACACCTTC
>TRBJ2-5|TRBV5-1|.|.
CASSLRGNDGETQYF
TGCGCCAGCAGCTTGAGGGGCAATGACGGAGAGACCCAGTACTTC
>TRBJ2-1|TRBV7-6|TRBD1|many
CASSLLTGGDEQFF
TGTGCCAGCAGCCTTTTGACAGGGGGTGATGAGCAGTTCTTC
>TRBJ2-5|TRBV5-4|.|many
CASSLSQGTQYF
TGTGCCAGCAGCTTGTCGCAAGGGACCCAGTACTTC
>TRBJ2-2|TRBV2|.|few
CASSLQVNTGELFF
TGTGCCAGCAGTCTCCAGGTGAACACCGGGGAGCTGTTTTTT
>TRBJ2-5|TRBV18|TRBD2|few
CASSPLAGAQETQYF
TGTGCCAGCTCACCTCTAGCGGGCGCCCAAGAGACCCAGTACTTC
>TRBJ1-1|TRBV19|.|many
CASSPPSQNTEAFF
TGTGCCAGTAGTCCCCCCAGCCAGAACACTGAAGCTTTCTTT
>TRBJ2-2|TRBV7-9|.|.
CASSFARTGELFF
TGTGCCAGCAGCTTCGCTAGAACCGGGGAGCTGTTTTTT
>TRBJ2-7|TRBV20-1|TRBD2|many
CSARLGFGGGLAGLFVYEQYF
TGCAGTGCTAGATTAGGTTTTGGGGGAGGACTAGCGGGACTTTTCGTCTACGAGCAGTACTTC
>TRBJ2-3|TRBV7-3|.|.
CASSLGEATDTQYF
TGTGCCAGCAGCTTAGGAGAAGCCACAGATACGCAGTATTTT
>TRBJ1-1|TRBV20-1|TRBD1|many
CSARDRGYTEAFF
TGCAGTGCTAGAGACAGGGGGTACACTGAAGCTTTCTTT
>TRBJ1-2|TRBV20-1|.|many
CSARTDYGYTF
TGCAGTGCTAGAACAGATTATGGCTACACCTTC
>TRBJ1-1|TRBV14|.|.
CASRWGYDTEAFF
TGTGCCAGCAGGTGGGGGTACGACACTGAAGCTTTCTTT
>TRBJ2-7|TRBV12-3/TRBV12-4|.|.
CASSFQISYEQYF
TGTGCCAGCAGTTTTCAGATCTCCTACGAGCAGTACTTC
>TRBJ2-3|TRBV20-1|TRBD2|many
CSRAGEGTDTQYF
TGCAGTCGAGCGGGAGAGGGGACAGATACGCAGTATTTT
>TRBJ2-5|TRBV20-1|TRBD1|many
CSATDRNSYQETQYF
TGCAGTGCCACGGACAGGAACTCCTACCAAGAGACCCAGTACTTC
>TRBJ2-3|TRBV7-2|TRBD1|many
CASSDRDNGGDTQYF
TGTGCCAGCTCGGACAGGGACAATGGGGGAGATACGCAGTATTTT
>TRBJ2-3|TRBV28|.|many
CASSPIAGYRDTQYF
TGTGCCAGCAGCCCCATCGCGGGATATCGAGATACGCAGTATTTT
>TRBJ2-3|TRBV6-4|.|.
CAQGDTTDTQYF
TGTGCCCAAGGGGATACCACAGATACGCAGTATTTT
>TRBJ2-3|TRBV19|.|few
CASTLELGTDTQYF
TGTGCCAGTACTCTCGAGCTGGGCACAGATACGCAGTATTTT